This is a list of T cell receptor beta chains from one sample in a study of a mutant IDH1 vaccine in newly diagnosed glioma. Antigens for these TCRs are unknown. Produced via immunoSEQ multiplex PCR; TCRdb's table is partial and in-frame only. The sample comprises tens of thousands of clones, about 91% of which are singletons, and under 0.6% rests with the top ten. The starting material was PBMCs, obtained from a glioma patient whose treatment included an IDH1 peptide vaccine. These receptors all stem from a woman between 50 and 59 years old with glioma. CDR3s include the opening cysteine and the closing phenylalanine or tryptophan. Each record gives: clone size, V gene, J gene, D gene, CDR3 DNA, CDR3 protein. D genes are given only for firm matches. Clone size is given for some rows only: seen once, a few or many times, or a class if the clone is expanded.

clone_size: NA; v_call: TRBV2; j_call: TRBJ1-4; d_call: TRBD1; cdr3_nt: TGTGCCAGCAGCGGGGACAGGGTCGGGGAAAAACTGTTTTTT; cdr3_aa: CASSGDRVGEKLFF
clone_size: once; v_call: TRBV13; j_call: TRBJ2-6; d_call: NA; cdr3_nt: TGTGCCAGCGAAGAGGGGCCCCGCTCTGGGGCCAACGTCCTGACTTTC; cdr3_aa: CASEEGPRSGANVLTF
clone_size: NA; v_call: TRBV5-1; j_call: TRBJ2-4; d_call: NA; cdr3_nt: TGCGCCAGCAGCCCCCGTGGAGGGGGCCAAGCCAAAAACATTCAGTACTTC; cdr3_aa: CASSPRGGGQAKNIQYF
clone_size: NA; v_call: TRBV2; j_call: TRBJ1-6; d_call: NA; cdr3_nt: TGTGCCAGCAGTGATTCCCAGGGGTTGGATTCACCCCTCCACTTT; cdr3_aa: CASSDSQGLDSPLHF
clone_size: once; v_call: TRBV30; j_call: TRBJ1-4; d_call: TRBD1; cdr3_nt: TGTGCCTGGAGCGCGGGACAGTGGAATGAAAAACTGTTTTTT; cdr3_aa: CAWSAGQWNEKLFF
clone_size: once; v_call: TRBV15; j_call: TRBJ1-1; d_call: TRBD1; cdr3_nt: TGTGCCACCAGCAGAGCGGGACAGATGACTGAAGCTTTCTTT; cdr3_aa: CATSRAGQMTEAFF
clone_size: few; v_call: TRBV5-4; j_call: TRBJ1-6; d_call: NA; cdr3_nt: TGTGCCAGCAGCCCCGACGGGAATTCACCCCTCCACTTT; cdr3_aa: CASSPDGNSPLHF
clone_size: NA; v_call: TRBV6-1; j_call: TRBJ2-7; d_call: TRBD2; cdr3_nt: TGTGCCAGCAGTGGAACTAGCGGAACTTCCTACGAGCAGTACTTC; cdr3_aa: CASSGTSGTSYEQYF
clone_size: few; v_call: TRBV6-6; j_call: TRBJ2-2; d_call: NA; cdr3_nt: TGTGCCAGCAGTTACGGGACCGGGGAGCTGTTTTTT; cdr3_aa: CASSYGTGELFF
clone_size: NA; v_call: TRBV19; j_call: TRBJ2-3; d_call: TRBD1; cdr3_nt: TGTGCCAGTACCAAGACAGGGGGGTACACAGATACGCAGTATTTT; cdr3_aa: CASTKTGGYTDTQYF
clone_size: NA; v_call: TRBV6-5; j_call: TRBJ2-2; d_call: NA; cdr3_nt: TGTGCCAGCAGTAGAAGAAACACCGGGGAGCTGTTTTTT; cdr3_aa: CASSRRNTGELFF
clone_size: once; v_call: TRBV5-6; j_call: TRBJ1-1; d_call: NA; cdr3_nt: TGTGCCAGCAGCTTATCGGCCTTGGGCACTGAAGCTTTCTTT; cdr3_aa: CASSLSALGTEAFF
clone_size: NA; v_call: TRBV18; j_call: TRBJ2-5; d_call: NA; cdr3_nt: TGTGCCAGCTCACGAGGACAGAAACAAGAGACCCAGTACTTC; cdr3_aa: CASSRGQKQETQYF
clone_size: NA; v_call: TRBV9; j_call: TRBJ1-2; d_call: NA; cdr3_nt: TGTGCCAGCAGCGTAGGGCAGTCTCTCTATGGCTACACCTTC; cdr3_aa: CASSVGQSLYGYTF
clone_size: NA; v_call: TRBV4-2; j_call: TRBJ1-1; d_call: TRBD1; cdr3_nt: TGTGCCAGCAGCCAAGACCCGACAGGGTCAGAGAACACTGAAGCTTTCTTT; cdr3_aa: CASSQDPTGSENTEAFF
clone_size: few; v_call: TRBV27; j_call: TRBJ1-1; d_call: NA; cdr3_nt: TGTGCCAGCAGTTGGGGACGGGGGGGGACTGAAGCTTTCTTT; cdr3_aa: CASSWGRGGTEAFF
clone_size: NA; v_call: TRBV28; j_call: TRBJ1-1; d_call: TRBD1; cdr3_nt: TGTGCCAGCAGCATTGAGGGGGCCACGAACACTGAAGCTTTCTTT; cdr3_aa: CASSIEGATNTEAFF
clone_size: NA; v_call: TRBV9; j_call: TRBJ2-2; d_call: NA; cdr3_nt: TGTGCCAGCAGCGAGAACACCGGGGAGCTGTTTTTT; cdr3_aa: CASSENTGELFF
clone_size: once; v_call: TRBV4-2; j_call: TRBJ1-5; d_call: NA; cdr3_nt: TGTGCCAGCAGCCAAGATAACCACGATAGCAATCAGCCCCAGCATTTT; cdr3_aa: CASSQDNHDSNQPQHF
clone_size: NA; v_call: TRBV18; j_call: TRBJ1-1; d_call: NA; cdr3_nt: TGTGCCAGCTCCCTAGGGGGAAACCAGAACACTGAAGCTTTCTTT; cdr3_aa: CASSLGGNQNTEAFF
clone_size: NA; v_call: TRBV9; j_call: TRBJ2-4; d_call: NA; cdr3_nt: TGTGCCAGCAGCGTAGGGCCAGATAGCAGAGCCAAAAACATTCAGTACTTC; cdr3_aa: CASSVGPDSRAKNIQYF
clone_size: NA; v_call: TRBV14; j_call: TRBJ1-6; d_call: TRBD1; cdr3_nt: TGTGCCAGCAGCCATCTCGGACAGGGTAATTCACCCCTCCACTTT; cdr3_aa: CASSHLGQGNSPLHF
clone_size: NA; v_call: TRBV28; j_call: TRBJ1-4; d_call: NA; cdr3_nt: TGTGCCAGCAGCAACTTTGAAAAACTGTTTTTT; cdr3_aa: CASSNFEKLFF
clone_size: NA; v_call: TRBV10-1; j_call: TRBJ1-1; d_call: TRBD1; cdr3_nt: TGCGCCACCCCTGGACAGGGTACCTTGGGGGGGGGAATGAACACTGAAGCTTTCTTT; cdr3_aa: CATPGQGTLGGGMNTEAFF
clone_size: NA; v_call: TRBV5-4; j_call: TRBJ1-6; d_call: NA; cdr3_nt: TGTGCCAGCAGCTTGGGCAGGGTTAACTCACCCCTCCACTTT; cdr3_aa: CASSLGRVNSPLHF
clone_size: once; v_call: TRBV18; j_call: TRBJ2-3; d_call: NA; cdr3_nt: TGTGCCAGCTCACCGACAGATACGCAGTATTTT; cdr3_aa: CASSPTDTQYF
clone_size: NA; v_call: TRBV28; j_call: TRBJ2-1; d_call: TRBD2; cdr3_nt: TGTGCCAGCAGTTTTTACGGCGGGAGGGCCAATGAGCAGTTCTTC; cdr3_aa: CASSFYGGRANEQFF
clone_size: NA; v_call: TRBV14; j_call: TRBJ1-6; d_call: NA; cdr3_nt: TGTGCCAGCAGCCGACGGGTCGGTTCACCCCTCCACTTT; cdr3_aa: CASSRRVGSPLHF
clone_size: once; v_call: TRBV18; j_call: TRBJ1-1; d_call: NA; cdr3_nt: TGTGCCAGCTCACGTCTTGGGGACACTGAAGCTTTCTTT; cdr3_aa: CASSRLGDTEAFF
clone_size: NA; v_call: TRBV12-5; j_call: TRBJ1-1; d_call: NA; cdr3_nt: TGTGCTAGTGGTTTGGCCCTGGGGGGTATGAACACTGAAGCTTTCTTT; cdr3_aa: CASGLALGGMNTEAFF
clone_size: few; v_call: TRBV6-1; j_call: TRBJ2-7; d_call: NA; cdr3_nt: TGTGCCAGCAGTGGTAGAGGGGCCTCCTACGAGCAGTACTTC; cdr3_aa: CASSGRGASYEQYF
clone_size: NA; v_call: TRBV6-5; j_call: TRBJ2-5; d_call: TRBD1; cdr3_nt: TGTGCCACCTCGACAGGGGTCGGAGAGACCCAGTACTTC; cdr3_aa: CATSTGVGETQYF
clone_size: NA; v_call: TRBV28; j_call: TRBJ1-1; d_call: NA; cdr3_nt: TGTGCCAGCAGGGTTGACACTGAAGCTTTCTTT; cdr3_aa: CASRVDTEAFF
clone_size: NA; v_call: TRBV7-9; j_call: TRBJ2-4; d_call: NA; cdr3_nt: TGTGCCAGCAGCTTAGAGGCAGGCCATAAAGCCAAAAACATTCAGTACTTC; cdr3_aa: CASSLEAGHKAKNIQYF